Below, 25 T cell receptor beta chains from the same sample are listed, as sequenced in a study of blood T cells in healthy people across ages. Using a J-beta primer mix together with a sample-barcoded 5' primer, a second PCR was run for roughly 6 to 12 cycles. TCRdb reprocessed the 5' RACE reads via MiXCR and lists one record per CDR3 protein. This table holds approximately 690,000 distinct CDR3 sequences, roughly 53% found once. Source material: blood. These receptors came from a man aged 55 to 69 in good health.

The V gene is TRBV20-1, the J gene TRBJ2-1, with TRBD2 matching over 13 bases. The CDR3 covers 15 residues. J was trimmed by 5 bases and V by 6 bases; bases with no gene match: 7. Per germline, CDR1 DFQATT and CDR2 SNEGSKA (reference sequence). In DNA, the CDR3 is TGCAGTGCCACCGGACTAGCGGGGGTACACAATGAGCAGTTCTTC. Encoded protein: CSATGLAGVHNEQFF.

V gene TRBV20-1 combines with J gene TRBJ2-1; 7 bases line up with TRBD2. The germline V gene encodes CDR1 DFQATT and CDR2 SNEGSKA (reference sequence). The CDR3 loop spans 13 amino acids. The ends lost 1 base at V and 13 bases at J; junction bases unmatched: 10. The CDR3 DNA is TGCAGTGCTAGAGCGGGGGGTAAAGAGACCCAGTTCTTC. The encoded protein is CSARAGGKETQFF.

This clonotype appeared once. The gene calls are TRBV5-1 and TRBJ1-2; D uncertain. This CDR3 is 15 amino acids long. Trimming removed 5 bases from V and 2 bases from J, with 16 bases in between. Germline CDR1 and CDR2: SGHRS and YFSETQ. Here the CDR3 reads CASRLSPTANYGYTF. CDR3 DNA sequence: TGCGCCAGCAGACTTTCCCCTACAGCGAACTATGGCTACACCTTC.

CDR3 nucleotides: TGTGCCAGCAGTGAAGGGCCAGGTTACAATGAGCAGTTCTTC. This encodes CASSEGPGYNEQFF. The chain couples TRBV6-1 to TRBJ2-1, with no clear D. Trimming left V 1 base short and J 4 bases short, with 8 bases between. The CDR3 length is 14 residues. Germline CDR1 is MNHNS and CDR2 is SASEGT.

For the CDR3, the DNA is TGTGCCAGCACCGCCGGCTTGAACACCGGGGAGCTGTTTTTT. Translating it yields CASTAGLNTGELFF. J is TRBJ2-2 and V is TRBV6-5; D not certain. This CDR3 has 14 residues. With 7 bases removed from V and 1 base from J, the gap between germline ends came to 10 bases. Germline V lookup: CDR1 MNHEY, CDR2 SVGAGI.

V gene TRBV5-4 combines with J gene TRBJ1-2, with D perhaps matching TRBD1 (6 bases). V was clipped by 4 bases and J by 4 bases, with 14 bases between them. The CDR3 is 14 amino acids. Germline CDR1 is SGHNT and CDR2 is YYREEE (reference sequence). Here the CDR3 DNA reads TGTGCCAGCAGCCCAAAAGGGGGGATCTATGGCTACACCTTC. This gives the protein CASSPKGGIYGYTF.

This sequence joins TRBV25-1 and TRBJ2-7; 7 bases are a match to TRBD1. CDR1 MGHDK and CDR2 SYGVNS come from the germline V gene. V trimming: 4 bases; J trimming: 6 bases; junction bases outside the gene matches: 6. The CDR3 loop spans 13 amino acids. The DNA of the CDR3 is TGTGCCAGCAGTGTGGGACAGCTCTCCGAGCAGTACTTC. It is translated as CASSVGQLSEQYF.

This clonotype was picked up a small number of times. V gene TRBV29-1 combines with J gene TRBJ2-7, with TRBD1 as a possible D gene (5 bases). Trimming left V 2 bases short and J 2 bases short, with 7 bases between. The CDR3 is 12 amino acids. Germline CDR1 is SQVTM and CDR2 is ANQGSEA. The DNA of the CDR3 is TGCAGCGTTGAAAAGGGGACCTACGAGCAGTACTTC. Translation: CSVEKGTYEQYF.

The CDR3 sequence is CASSYLGDEAFF. The CDR3 DNA sequence: TGTGCCAGCAGCTACCTCGGGGATGAAGCTTTCTTT. This chain joins TRBV11-2 and TRBJ1-1; D is undetermined. V lost 4 bases and J 7 bases, leaving 10 bases between the germline ends. Germline CDR1 SGHAT, CDR2 FQNNGV. The CDR3 consists of 12 residues.

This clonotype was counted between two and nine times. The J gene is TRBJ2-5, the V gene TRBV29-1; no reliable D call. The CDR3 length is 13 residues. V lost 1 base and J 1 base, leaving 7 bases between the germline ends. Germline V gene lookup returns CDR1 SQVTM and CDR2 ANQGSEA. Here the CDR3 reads CSVEGHLQETQYF. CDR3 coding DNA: TGCAGCGTTGAAGGGCACCTCCAAGAGACCCAGTACTTC.

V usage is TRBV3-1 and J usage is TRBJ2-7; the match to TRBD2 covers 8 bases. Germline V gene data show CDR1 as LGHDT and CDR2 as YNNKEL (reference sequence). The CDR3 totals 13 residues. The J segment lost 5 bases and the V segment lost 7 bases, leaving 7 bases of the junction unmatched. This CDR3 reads CASTRRGANEQYF. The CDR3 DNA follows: TGTGCCAGCACTCGGCGGGGGGCAAACGAGCAGTACTTC.

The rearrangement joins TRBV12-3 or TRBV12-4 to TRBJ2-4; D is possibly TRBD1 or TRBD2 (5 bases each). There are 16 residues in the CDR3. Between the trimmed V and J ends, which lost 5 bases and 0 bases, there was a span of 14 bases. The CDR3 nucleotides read TGTGCCAGCAGTCGGGACCCACTTCTAGCCAAAAACATTCAGTACTTC. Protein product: CASSRDPLLAKNIQYF.

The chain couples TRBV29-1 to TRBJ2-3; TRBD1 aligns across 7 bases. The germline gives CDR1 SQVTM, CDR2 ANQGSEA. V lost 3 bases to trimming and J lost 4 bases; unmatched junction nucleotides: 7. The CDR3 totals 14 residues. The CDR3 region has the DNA TGCAGCGTTGACTGGGACAGATTTTCAGATACGCAGTATTTT. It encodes CSVDWDRFSDTQYF.

The CDR3 DNA reads as TGCAGTGCTAGCCCAACTAGGTTCCGCGAGCAGTACTTC. Its protein product is CSASPTRFREQYF. V gene TRBV20-1 combines with J gene TRBJ2-7; TRBD2 might be the D (5 bases). This CDR3 contains 13 residues. V shed 3 bases and J shed 6 bases, with 15 bases lying between them. CDR1 and CDR2 (germline): DFQATT, SNEGSKA (reference sequence).

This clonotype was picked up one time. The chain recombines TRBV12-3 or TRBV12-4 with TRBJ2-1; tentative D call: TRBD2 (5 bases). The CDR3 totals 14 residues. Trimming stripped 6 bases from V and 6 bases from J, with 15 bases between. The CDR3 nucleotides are TGTGCCAGCAGACTAGGAAGTGGTCCCAATGAGCAGTTCTTC. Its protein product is CASRLGSGPNEQFF.

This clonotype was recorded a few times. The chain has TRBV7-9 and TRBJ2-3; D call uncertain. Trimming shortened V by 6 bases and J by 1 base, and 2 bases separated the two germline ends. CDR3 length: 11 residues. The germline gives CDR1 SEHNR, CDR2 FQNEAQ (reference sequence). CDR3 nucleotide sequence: TGTGCCAGCAGACGCACAGATACGCAGTATTTT. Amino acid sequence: CASRRTDTQYF.

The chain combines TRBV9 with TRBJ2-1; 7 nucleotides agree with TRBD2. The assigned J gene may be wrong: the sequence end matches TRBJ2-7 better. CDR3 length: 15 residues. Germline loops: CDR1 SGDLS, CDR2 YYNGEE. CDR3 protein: CASSGSGISYNEQYF. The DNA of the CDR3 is TGTGCCAGCAGCGGAAGCGGGATCTCCTACAATGAGCAGTACTTC.

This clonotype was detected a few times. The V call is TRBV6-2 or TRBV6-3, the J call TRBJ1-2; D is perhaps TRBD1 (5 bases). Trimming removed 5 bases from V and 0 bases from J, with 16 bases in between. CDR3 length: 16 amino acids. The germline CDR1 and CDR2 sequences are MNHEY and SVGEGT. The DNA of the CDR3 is TGTGCCAGCAGTAAACCGTCGGGACTGACTAACTATGGCTACACCTTC. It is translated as CASSKPSGLTNYGYTF.

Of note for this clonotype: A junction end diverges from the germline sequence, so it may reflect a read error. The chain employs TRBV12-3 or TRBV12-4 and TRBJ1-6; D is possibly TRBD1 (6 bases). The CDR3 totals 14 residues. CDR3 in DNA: TGTGCCTGCAGCCTAGAACAGGGACGGGCACCCCTCCACTTT. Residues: CACSLEQGRAPLHF.

CDR3 sequence: CASSLDGSYEQYF. CDR3 nucleotide sequence: TGCGCCAGCAGCTTGGACGGATCCTACGAGCAGTACTTC. J is TRBJ2-7 and V is TRBV5-1; D unclear. Germline loops: CDR1 SGHRS, CDR2 YFSETQ. The V end lost 0 bases, the J end lost 1 base, and 5 bases lay between the germline ends. The CDR3 is 13 amino acids.

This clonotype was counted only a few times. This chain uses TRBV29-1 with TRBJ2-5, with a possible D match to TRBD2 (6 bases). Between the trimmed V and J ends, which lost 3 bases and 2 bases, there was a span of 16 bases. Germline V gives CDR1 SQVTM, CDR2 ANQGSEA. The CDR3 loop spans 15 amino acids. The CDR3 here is CSVETGGLAQETQYF. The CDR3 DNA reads TGCAGCGTTGAGACCGGGGGACTGGCACAAGAGACCCAGTACTTC.

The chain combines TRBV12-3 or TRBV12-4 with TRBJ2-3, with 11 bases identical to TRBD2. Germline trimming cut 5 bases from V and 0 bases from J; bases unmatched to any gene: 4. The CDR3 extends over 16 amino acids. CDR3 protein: CASSDVAGGSTDTQYF. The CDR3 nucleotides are TGTGCCAGCAGTGATGTAGCGGGGGGGAGCACAGATACGCAGTATTTT.

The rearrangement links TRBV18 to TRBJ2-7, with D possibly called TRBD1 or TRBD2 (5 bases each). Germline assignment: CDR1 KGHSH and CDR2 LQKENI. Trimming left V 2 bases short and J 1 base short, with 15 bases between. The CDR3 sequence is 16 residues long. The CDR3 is CASSPIGDGTSYEQYF. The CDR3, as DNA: TGTGCCAGCTCACCAATAGGGGACGGGACGTCCTACGAGCAGTACTTC.

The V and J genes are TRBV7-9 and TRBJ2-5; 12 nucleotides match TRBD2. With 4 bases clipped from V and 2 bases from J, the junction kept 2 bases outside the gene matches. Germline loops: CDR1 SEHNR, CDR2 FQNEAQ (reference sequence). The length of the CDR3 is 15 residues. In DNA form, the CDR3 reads TGTGCCAGCAGCTCTAGCGGGGGGGGTCAAGAGACCCAGTACTTC. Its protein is CASSSSGGGQETQYF.

CDR3 sequence reads: CASSLRQGASTEAFF. The CDR3 bases are TGCGCCAGCAGCCTGCGACAGGGGGCAAGCACTGAAGCTTTCTTT. The chain is built from TRBV5-1 and TRBJ1-1, with TRBD1 matching 10 bases. The CDR3 has 15 residues. From germline, CDR1 is SGHRS and CDR2 YFSETQ. The J segment lost 4 bases and the V segment lost 4 bases, leaving 7 bases of the junction unmatched. Together with reference TRBV5-1 and TRBJ1-1, the CDR3 gives the full variable domain: KAGVTQTPRYLIKTRGQQVTLSCSPISGHRSVSWYQQTPGQGLQFLFEYFSETQRNKGNFPGRFSGRQFSNSRSEMNVSTLELGDSALYLCASSLRQGASTEAFFGQGTRLTVV.